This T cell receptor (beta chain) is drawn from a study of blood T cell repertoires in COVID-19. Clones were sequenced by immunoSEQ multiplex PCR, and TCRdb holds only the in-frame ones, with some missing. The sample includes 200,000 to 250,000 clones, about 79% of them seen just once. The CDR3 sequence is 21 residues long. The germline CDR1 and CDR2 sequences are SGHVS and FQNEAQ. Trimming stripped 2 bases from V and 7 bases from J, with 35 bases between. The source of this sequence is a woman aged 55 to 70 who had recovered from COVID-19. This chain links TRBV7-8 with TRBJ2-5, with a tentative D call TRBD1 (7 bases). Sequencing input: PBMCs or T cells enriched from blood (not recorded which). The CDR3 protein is CASSLPPYSGRSPRQGGTQYF. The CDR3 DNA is TGTGCCAGCAGCTTACCCCCATATTCTGGGAGGAGTCCGAGGCAGGGGGGGACCCAGTACTTC.